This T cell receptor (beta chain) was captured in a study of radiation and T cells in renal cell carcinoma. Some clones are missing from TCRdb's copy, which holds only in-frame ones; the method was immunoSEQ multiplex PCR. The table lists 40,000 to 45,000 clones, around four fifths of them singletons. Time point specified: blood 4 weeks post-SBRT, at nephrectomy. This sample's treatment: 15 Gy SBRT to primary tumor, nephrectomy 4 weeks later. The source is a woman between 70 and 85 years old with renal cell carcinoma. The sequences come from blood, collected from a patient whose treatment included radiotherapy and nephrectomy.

The CDR3: CATADYNSPLHF. DNA for the CDR3: TGTGCCACCGCCGACTATAATTCACCCCTCCACTTT. The rearrangement links TRBV19 to TRBJ1-6, with D unresolved. The CDR3 length is 12 residues. The V and J ends lost 10 bases and 3 bases respectively, with 7 bases between them. Germline V CDR1 and CDR2: LNHDA, SQIVND (reference sequence).